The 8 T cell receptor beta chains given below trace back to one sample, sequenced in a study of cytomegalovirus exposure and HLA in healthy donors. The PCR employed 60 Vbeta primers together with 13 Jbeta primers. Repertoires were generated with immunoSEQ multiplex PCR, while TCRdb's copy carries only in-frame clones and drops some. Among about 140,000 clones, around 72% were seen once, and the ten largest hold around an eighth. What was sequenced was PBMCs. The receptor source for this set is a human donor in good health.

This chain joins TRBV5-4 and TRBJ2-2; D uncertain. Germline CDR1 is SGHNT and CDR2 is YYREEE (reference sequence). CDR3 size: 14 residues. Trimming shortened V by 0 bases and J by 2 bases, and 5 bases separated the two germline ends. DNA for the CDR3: TGTGCCAGCAGCTTGGACTACAACACCGGGGAGCTGTTTTTT. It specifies CASSLDYNTGELFF.

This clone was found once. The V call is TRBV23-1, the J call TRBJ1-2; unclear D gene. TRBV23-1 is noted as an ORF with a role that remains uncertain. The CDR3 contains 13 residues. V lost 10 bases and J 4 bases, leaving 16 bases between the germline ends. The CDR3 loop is CATQYIAVYGYTF. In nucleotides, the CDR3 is TGCGCCACCCAGTACATCGCAGTCTATGGCTACACCTTC.

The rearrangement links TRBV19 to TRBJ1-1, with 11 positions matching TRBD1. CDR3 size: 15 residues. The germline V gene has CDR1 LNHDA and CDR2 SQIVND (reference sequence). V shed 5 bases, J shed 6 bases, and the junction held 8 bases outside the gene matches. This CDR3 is CASSPRTGGSAEAFF. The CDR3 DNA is TGTGCCAGTAGTCCGAGGACAGGGGGCTCCGCTGAAGCTTTCTTT.

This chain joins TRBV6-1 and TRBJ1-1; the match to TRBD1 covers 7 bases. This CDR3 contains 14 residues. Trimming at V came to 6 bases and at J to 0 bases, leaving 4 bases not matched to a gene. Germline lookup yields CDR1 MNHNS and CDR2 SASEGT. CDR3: CASREGQMNTEAFF. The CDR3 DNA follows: TGTGCCAGCAGGGAGGGACAGATGAACACTGAAGCTTTCTTT.

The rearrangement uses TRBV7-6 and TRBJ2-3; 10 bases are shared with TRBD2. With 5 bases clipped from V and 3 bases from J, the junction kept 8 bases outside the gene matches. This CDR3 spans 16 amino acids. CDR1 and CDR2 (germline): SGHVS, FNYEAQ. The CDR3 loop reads CASSPIAGGGTDTQYF. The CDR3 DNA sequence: TGTGCCAGCAGCCCGATAGCGGGGGGCGGTACAGATACGCAGTATTTT. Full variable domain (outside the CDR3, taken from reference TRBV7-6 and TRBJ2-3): GAGVSQSPRYKVTKRGQDVALRCDPISGHVSLYWYRQALGQGPEFLTYFNYEAQQDKSGLPNDRFSAERPEGSISTLTIQRTEQRDSAMYRCASSPIAGGGTDTQYFGPGTRLTVL.

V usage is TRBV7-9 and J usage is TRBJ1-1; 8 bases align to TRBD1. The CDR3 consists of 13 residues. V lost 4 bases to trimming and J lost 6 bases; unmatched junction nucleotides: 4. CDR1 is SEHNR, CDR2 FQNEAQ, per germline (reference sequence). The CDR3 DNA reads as TGTGCCAGCAGCTCCGACAGGGGCCCTGAAGCTTTCTTT. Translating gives CASSSDRGPEAFF.

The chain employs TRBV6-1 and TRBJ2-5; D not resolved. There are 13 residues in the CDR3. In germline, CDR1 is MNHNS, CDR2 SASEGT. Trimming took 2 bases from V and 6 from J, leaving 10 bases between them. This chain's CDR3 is CASSEWQRQTQYF. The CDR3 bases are TGTGCCAGCAGTGAATGGCAGAGGCAGACCCAGTACTTC.

The CDR3 DNA reads as TGTGCCAGCAGTGACCGGGGATATGAAGCTTTCTTT. Residues: CASSDRGYEAFF. The chain is built from TRBV2 and TRBJ1-1, with D unresolved. The germline CDR1 and CDR2 sequences are SNHLY and FYNNEI. CDR3 length: 12 residues. V was cut by 3 bases and J by 7 bases, with 9 bases left in between.